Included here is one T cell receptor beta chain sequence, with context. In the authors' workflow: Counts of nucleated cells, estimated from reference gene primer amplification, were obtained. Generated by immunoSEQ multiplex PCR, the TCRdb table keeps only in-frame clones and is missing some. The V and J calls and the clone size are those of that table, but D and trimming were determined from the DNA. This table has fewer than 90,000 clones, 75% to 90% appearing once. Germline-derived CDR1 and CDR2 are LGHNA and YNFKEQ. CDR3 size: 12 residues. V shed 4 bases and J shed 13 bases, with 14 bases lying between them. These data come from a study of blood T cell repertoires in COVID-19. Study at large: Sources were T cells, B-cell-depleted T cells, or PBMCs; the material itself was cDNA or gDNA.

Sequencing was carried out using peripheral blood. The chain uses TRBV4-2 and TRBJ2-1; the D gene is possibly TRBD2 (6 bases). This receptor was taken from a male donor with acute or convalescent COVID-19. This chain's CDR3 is CASSPRSGGQFF. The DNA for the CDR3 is TGTGCCAGCAGCCCCCGCTCCGGGGGTCAGTTCTTC.